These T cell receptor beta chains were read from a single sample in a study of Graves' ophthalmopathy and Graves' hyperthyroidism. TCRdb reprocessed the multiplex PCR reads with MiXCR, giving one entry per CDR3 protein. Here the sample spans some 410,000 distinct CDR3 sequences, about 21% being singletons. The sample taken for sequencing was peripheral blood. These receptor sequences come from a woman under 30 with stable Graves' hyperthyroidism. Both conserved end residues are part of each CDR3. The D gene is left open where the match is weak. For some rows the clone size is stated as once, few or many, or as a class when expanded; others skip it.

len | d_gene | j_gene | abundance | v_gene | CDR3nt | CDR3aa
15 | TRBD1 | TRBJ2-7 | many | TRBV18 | TGTGCCAGCTCACCACGTTACACAGGGGTCTACGAGCAGTACTTC | CASSPRYTGVYEQYF
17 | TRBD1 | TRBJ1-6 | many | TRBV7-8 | TGTGCCAGCAGCCCCCGGACAGGGTCTAGGTTTAGTTCACCCCTCCACTTT | CASSPRTGSRFSSPLHF
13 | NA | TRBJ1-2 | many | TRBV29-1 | TGCAGCGTTTCCAGGGTAATCACCTATGGCTACACCTTC | CSVSRVITYGYTF
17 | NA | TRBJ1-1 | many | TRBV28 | TGTGCCAGCAGTTTCGCGGGCCTCGCCATAATGAACACTGAAGCTTTCTTT | CASSFAGLAIMNTEAFF
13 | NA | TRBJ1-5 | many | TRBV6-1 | TGTGCCAGCAGCTCAGCCTCCAGGCAGCCCCAGCATTTT | CASSSASRQPQHF
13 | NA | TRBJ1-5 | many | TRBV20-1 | TGCAGTGCTTCTAGTACTAGAGATCAGCCCCAGCATTTT | CSASSTRDQPQHF
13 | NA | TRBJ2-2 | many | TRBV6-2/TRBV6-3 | TGTGCCAGCAGCCCCGTATCGTCCGGGGAGCTGTTTTTT | CASSPVSSGELFF
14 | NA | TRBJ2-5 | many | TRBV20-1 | TGCAGTGCTAAGAAGGGACCCCTACAAGAGACCCAGTACTTC | CSAKKGPLQETQYF
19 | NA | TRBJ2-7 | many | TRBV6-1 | TGTGCCAGCAGTGATTGCCAGGTGGTTGTAGTCAGAGGGCTATGCGAGCAGTACTTC | CASSDCQVVVVRGLCEQYF
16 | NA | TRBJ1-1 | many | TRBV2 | TGTGCCAGCAGTGAAATGGGGGGAAGAGGGAACACTGAAGCTTTCTTT | CASSEMGGRGNTEAFF
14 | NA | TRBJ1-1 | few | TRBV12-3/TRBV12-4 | TGTGCCAGCAGCCCCCGGGGATTCAACACTGAAGCTTTCTTT | CASSPRGFNTEAFF
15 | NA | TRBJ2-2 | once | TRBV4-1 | TGCGCCAGCAGCCAATCAGTGGTCTACACCGGGGAGCTGTTGTTT | CASSQSVVYTGELLF
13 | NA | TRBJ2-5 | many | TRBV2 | TGTGCCAGCTACGAGGGCAGCCAAGAGACCCAGTACTTC | CASYEGSQETQYF
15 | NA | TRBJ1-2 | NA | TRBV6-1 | TGTGCCAGCAGAAAAGGAGGAGGGGGTAGCTATGGCTACACCTTC | CASRKGGGGSYGYTF
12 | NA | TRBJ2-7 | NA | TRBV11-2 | TGTGCCACGGGTAGTGATTTATACGAGCAGTACTTC | CATGSDLYEQYF
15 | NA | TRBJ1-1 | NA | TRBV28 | TGTGCCAGCTCACCGGCCCCGACAGGAGAGAGCGTAGCTTTCTTT | CASSPAPTGESVAFF
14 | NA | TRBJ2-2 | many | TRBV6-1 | TGTGCCAGCGGGGCCGCGGGGAGGACCGGGGAGCTGTTTTTT | CASGAAGRTGELFF
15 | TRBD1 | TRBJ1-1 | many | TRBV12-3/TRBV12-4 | TGTGCCAGCAGCCCGGGACAGGGCAAAGAGCCTGAAGCTTTCTTT | CASSPGQGKEPEAFF
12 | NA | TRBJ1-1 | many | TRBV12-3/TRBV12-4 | TGTGCCAGCAGGGTAATGAACACTGAAGCTTTCTTT | CASRVMNTEAFF
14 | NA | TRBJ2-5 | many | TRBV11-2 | TGTGCCAGCAGCTTAGCGGAGATCCAAGAGACCCAGTACTTC | CASSLAEIQETQYF
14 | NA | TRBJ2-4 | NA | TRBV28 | TGTGCCAGCAGTTTTCCCGGGAGTTCAAACATTCAGTACTTC | CASSFPGSSNIQYF
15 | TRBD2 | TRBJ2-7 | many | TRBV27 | TGTGCCAGCAGTTTATTGGCTAGCGGGAGAAACGAGCAGTACTTC | CASSLLASGRNEQYF
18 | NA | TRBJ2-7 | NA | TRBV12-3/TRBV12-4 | TGTGCCAGCAGCACCCTTATGGACGCGTACCGGGACTGGCAGGAGCAGTACTTC | CASSTLMDAYRDWQEQYF
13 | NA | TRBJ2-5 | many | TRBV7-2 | TGTGCCAGCAGCTCCGGGCCCCAAGAGACCCAGTACTTC | CASSSGPQETQYF
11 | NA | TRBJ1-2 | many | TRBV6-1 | TGTGCCAGCAGCCCATCCGGTGGCTACACCTTC | CASSPSGGYTF
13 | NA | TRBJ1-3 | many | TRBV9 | TGTGCCAGCAGCGTAGGACCGGGAAACACCATATATTTT | CASSVGPGNTIYF
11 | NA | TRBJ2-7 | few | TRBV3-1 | TGTGCCAGCAGCCACCTTAACGAGCAGTACTTC | CASSHLNEQYF
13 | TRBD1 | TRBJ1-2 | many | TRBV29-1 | TGCAGCGCTTTGGACAGGGCGGACTATGGCTACACCTTC | CSALDRADYGYTF
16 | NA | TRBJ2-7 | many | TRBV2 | TGTGCCAGCATACGTCGGGGCTGGGACCGAACCTACGAGCAGTACTTC | CASIRRGWDRTYEQYF
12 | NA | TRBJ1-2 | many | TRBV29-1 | TGCAGCGTTCCACCAGAGAACTATGGCTACACCTTC | CSVPPENYGYTF
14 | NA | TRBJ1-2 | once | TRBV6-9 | TGTGCCAGCCTTGGGTCCTCTCTTCCCCATGGCTACACCTTC | CASLGSSLPHGYTF
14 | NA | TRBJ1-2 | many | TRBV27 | TGTGCCAGCAGTTTTCGATCCGGGATGGGTGGCTACACCTTC | CASSFRSGMGGYTF
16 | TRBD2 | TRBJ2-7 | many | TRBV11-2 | TGTGCCAGTGCGACGGGTAGCGGGAGCATCTCCTACGAGCAGTACTTC | CASATGSGSISYEQYF
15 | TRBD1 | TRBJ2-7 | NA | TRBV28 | TGTGCCAGCCGACAGGGGATCTTCATCTCCTACGAGCAGTACTTC | CASRQGIFISYEQYF
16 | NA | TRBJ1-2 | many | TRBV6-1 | TGTGCCAGCAGTAAAAGCGGGGGACGGCCTAACTATGGCTACACCTTC | CASSKSGGRPNYGYTF
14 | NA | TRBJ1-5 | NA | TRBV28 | TGTGCCAGCAGTTTAGCGGCAGGGCATCAGCCCCAGCATTTT | CASSLAAGHQPQHF
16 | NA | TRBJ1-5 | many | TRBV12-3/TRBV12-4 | TGTGCCAGCAGTTTAGAGATAACAGGGTGGGGACAGCCCCAGCATTTT | CASSLEITGWGQPQHF
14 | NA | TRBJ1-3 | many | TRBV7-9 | TGTGCCAGCAGCGGTGGGACTTACGGAAACACCATATATTTT | CASSGGTYGNTIYF
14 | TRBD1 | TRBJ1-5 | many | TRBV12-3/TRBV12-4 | TGTGCCAGCAGACCGGGCAGGGGGACTCAGCCCCAGCATTTT | CASRPGRGTQPQHF
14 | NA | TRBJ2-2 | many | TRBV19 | TGTGCCAGTAGTCGAAAAGGAAACACCGGGGAGCTGTTTTTT | CASSRKGNTGELFF
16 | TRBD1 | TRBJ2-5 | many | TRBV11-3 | TGTGCCAGCAGCTTAAGGGGGACAGGTTTCCAAGAGACCCAGTACTTC | CASSLRGTGFQETQYF
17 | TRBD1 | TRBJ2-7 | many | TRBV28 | TGTGCCAGCAGGTTAGGACAGGGGGGACCCTTGTTCTACGAGCAGTACTTC | CASRLGQGGPLFYEQYF
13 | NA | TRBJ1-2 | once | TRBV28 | TGTGCCAGCAGTCCAACATCAAGGGATGGCTACACCTTC | CASSPTSRDGYTF
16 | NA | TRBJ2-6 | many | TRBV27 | TGTGCCAGCAGTCCCGCCCCAGGGTCCGGGGCCAACGTCCTGACTTTC | CASSPAPGSGANVLTF
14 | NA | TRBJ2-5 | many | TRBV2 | TGTGCCAGCAGCCTAGCAATGAGTCCAGAGACCCAGTACTTC | CASSLAMSPETQYF
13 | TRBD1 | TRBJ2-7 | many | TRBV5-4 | TGTGCCAGCGGCCGGACAGGGTGGGTGAGGCAGTACTTC | CASGRTGWVRQYF
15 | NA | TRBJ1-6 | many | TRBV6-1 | TGTGCCAGCAGTGAAGTCTCGGTCCGAAATTCACCCCTCCACTTT | CASSEVSVRNSPLHF
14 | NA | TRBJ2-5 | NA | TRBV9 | TGTGCCAGCAGCGTACAAGCGGTTGGGGAGACCCAGTACTTC | CASSVQAVGETQYF